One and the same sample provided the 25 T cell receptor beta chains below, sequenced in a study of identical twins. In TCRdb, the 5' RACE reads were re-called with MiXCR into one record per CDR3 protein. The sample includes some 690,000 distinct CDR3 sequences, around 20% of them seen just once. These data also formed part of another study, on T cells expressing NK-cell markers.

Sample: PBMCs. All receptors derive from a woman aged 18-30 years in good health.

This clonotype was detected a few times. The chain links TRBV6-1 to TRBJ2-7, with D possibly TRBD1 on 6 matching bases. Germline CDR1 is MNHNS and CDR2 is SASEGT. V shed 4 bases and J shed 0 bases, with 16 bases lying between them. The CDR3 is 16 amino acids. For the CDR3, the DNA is TGTGCCAGCAGTGGATTCGGACAGATAAGCTCCTACGAGCAGTACTTC. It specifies CASSGFGQISSYEQYF.

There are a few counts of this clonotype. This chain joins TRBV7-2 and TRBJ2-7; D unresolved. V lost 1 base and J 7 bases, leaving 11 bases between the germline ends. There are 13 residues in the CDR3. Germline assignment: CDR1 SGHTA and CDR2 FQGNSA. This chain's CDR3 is CASSLDPILEQYF. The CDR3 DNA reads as TGTGCCAGCAGCTTAGACCCTATCCTGGAGCAGTACTTC.

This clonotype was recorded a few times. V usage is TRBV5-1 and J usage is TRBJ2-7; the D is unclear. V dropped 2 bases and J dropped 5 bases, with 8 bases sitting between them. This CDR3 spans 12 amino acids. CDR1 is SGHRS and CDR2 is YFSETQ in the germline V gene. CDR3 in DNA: TGCGCCAGCAGCTTTAGTATGGACGAGCAGTACTTC. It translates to CASSFSMDEQYF. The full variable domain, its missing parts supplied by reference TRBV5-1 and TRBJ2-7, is KAGVTQTPRYLIKTRGQQVTLSCSPISGHRSVSWYQQTPGQGLQFLFEYFSETQRNKGNFPGRFSGRQFSNSRSEMNVSTLELGDSALYLCASSFSMDEQYFGPGTRLTVT.

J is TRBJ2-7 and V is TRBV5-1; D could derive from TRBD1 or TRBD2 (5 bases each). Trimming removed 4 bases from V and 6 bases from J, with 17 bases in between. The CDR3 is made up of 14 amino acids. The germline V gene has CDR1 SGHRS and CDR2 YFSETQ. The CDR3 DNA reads TGCGCCAGCAGCCGGACCACAGGCGCGGGCGAGCAGTACTTC. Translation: CASSRTTGAGEQYF.

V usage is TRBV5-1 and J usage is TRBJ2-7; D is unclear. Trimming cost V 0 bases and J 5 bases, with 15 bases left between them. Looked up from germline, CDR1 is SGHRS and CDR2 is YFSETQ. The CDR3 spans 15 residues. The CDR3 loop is CASSLDGEEPHEQYF. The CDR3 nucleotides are TGCGCCAGCAGCTTGGACGGCGAGGAACCCCACGAGCAGTACTTC.

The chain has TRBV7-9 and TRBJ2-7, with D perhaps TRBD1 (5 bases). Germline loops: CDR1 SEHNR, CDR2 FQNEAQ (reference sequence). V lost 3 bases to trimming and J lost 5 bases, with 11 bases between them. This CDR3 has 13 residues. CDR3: CASSFVSRDEQYF. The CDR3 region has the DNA TGTGCCAGCAGCTTTGTTAGCAGGGACGAGCAGTACTTC.

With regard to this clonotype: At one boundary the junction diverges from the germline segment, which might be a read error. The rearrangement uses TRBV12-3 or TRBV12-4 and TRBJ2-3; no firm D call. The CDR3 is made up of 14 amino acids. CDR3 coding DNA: TGTGCCAGCAGGCCAGACTGGAGCACAGATACGCGGTATTTT. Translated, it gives CASRPDWSTDTRYF.

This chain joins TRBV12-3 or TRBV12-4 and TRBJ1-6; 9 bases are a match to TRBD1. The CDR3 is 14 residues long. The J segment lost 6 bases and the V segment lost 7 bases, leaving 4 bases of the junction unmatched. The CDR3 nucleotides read TGTGCCAGCACCCGACAGGGGGGTAATTCACCCCTCCACTTT. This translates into CASTRQGGNSPLHF.

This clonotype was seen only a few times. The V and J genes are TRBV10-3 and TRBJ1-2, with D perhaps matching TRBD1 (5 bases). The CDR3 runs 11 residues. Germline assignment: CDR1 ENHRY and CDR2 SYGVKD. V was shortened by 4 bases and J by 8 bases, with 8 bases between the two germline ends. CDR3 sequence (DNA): TGTGCCATCAGTGCGGCAGGGGGCTACACCTTC. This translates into CAISAAGGYTF.

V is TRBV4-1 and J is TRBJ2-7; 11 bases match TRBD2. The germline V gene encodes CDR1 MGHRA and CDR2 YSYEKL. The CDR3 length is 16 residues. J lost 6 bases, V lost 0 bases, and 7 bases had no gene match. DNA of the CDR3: TGCGCCAGCAGCCAAGAGATAGCGGGAGGGAGCAGCGAGCAGTACTTC. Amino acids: CASSQEIAGGSSEQYF.

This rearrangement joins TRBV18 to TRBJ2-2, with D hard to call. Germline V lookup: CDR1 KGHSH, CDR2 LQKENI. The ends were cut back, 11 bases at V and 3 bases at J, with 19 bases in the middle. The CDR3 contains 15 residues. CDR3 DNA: TGTGCCGGCGCATCGACCAGACTTGACACCGGGGAGCTGTTTTTT. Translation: CAGASTRLDTGELFF.

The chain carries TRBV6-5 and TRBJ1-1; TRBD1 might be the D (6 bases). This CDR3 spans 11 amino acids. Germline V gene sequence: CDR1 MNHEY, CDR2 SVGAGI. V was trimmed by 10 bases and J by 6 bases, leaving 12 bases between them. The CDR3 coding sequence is TGTGCCACGAAACAGGGCGCTGAAGCTTTCTTT. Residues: CATKQGAEAFF.

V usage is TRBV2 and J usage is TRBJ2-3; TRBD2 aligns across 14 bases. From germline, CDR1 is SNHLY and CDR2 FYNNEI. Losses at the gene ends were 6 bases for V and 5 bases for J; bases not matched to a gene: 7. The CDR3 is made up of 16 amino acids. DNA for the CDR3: TGTGCCAGCAGCCCGGGACTAGCGGGAGCTAAAGATACGCAGTATTTT. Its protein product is CASSPGLAGAKDTQYF.

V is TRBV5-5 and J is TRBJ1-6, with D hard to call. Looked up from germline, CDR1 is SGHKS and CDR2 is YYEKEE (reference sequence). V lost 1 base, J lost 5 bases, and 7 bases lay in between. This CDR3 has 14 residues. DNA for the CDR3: TGTGCCAGCAGCTTGACAGATCATAATTCACCCCTCCACTTT. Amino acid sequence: CASSLTDHNSPLHF.

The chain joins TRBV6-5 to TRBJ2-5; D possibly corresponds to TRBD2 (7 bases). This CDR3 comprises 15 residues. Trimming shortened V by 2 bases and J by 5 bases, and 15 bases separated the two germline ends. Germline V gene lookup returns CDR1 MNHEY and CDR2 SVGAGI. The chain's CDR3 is CASSYRGAGLETQYF. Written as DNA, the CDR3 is TGTGCCAGCAGTTACCGGGGGGCAGGGCTGGAGACCCAGTACTTC.

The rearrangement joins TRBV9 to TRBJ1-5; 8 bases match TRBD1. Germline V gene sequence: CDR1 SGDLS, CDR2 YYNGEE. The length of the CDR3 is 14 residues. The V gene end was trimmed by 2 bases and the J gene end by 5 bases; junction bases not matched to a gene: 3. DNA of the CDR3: TGTGCCAGCAGCGTGGAACAGGGGGATCAGCCCCAGCATTTT. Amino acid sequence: CASSVEQGDQPQHF.

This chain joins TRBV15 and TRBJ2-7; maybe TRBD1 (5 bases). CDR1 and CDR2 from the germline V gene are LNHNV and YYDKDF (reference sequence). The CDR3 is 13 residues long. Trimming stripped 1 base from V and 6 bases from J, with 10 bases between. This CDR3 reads CATSRVSGFEQYF. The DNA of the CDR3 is TGTGCCACCAGCAGAGTTTCAGGGTTCGAGCAGTACTTC.

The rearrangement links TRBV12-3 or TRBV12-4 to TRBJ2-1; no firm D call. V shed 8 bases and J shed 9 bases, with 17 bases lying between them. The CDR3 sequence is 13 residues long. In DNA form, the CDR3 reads TGTGCCAGCTCGAAGGCGGTGGTCGGTGAGCAGTTCTTC. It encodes CASSKAVVGEQFF.

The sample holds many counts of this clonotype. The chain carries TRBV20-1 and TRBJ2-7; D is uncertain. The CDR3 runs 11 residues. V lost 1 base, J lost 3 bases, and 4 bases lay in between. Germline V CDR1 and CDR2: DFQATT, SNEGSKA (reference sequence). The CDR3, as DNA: TGCAGTGCTAGAGGTTTCTACGAGCAGTACTTC. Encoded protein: CSARGFYEQYF.

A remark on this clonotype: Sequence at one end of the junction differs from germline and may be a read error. CDR3 nucleotide sequence: TGCAGTACTAGGCTAGCGGGTTCTGGGGCCAACGTCCTGACTTTC. This encodes CSTRLAGSGANVLTF. The gene calls are TRBV20-1 and TRBJ2-6, with 8 bases lining up with TRBD2. Germline V gene data show CDR1 as DFQATT and CDR2 as SNEGSKA (reference sequence). This CDR3 is 15 amino acids long.

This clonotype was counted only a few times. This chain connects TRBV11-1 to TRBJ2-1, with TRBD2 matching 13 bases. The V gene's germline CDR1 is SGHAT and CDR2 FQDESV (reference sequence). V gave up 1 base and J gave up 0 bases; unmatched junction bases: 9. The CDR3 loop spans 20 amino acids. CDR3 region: CASSLGRGLAGAGSYNEQFF. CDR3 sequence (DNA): TGTGCCAGCAGCTTAGGGCGAGGACTAGCGGGAGCGGGCTCCTACAATGAGCAGTTCTTC.

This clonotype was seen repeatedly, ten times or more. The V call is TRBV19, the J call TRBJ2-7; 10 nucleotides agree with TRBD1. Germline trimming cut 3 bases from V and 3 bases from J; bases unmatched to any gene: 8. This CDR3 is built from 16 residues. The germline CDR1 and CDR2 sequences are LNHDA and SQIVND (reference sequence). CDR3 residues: CASSMIPGQGHYEQYF. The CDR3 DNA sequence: TGTGCCAGTAGTATGATCCCGGGACAGGGGCACTACGAGCAGTACTTC.

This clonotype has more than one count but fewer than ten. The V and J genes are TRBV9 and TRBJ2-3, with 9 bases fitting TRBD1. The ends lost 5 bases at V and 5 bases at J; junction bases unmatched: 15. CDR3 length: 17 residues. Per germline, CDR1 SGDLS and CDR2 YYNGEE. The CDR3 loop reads CASRGDPGTGTEDTQYF. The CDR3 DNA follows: TGTGCCAGCAGAGGGGATCCCGGGACAGGGACAGAAGATACGCAGTATTTT.

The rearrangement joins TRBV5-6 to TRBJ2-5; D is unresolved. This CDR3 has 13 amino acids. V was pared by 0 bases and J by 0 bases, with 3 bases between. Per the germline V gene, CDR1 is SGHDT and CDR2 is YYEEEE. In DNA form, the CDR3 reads TGTGCCAGCAGCTTGGTGCACCAAGAGACCCAGTACTTC. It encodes CASSLVHQETQYF.

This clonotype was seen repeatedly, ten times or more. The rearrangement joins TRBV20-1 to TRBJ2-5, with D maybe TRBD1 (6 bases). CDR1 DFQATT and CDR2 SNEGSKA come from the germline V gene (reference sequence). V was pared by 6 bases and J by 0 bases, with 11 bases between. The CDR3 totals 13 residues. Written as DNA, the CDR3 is TGCAGTGCCCAAAGGACAGACCAAGAGACCCAGTACTTC. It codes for CSAQRTDQETQYF.